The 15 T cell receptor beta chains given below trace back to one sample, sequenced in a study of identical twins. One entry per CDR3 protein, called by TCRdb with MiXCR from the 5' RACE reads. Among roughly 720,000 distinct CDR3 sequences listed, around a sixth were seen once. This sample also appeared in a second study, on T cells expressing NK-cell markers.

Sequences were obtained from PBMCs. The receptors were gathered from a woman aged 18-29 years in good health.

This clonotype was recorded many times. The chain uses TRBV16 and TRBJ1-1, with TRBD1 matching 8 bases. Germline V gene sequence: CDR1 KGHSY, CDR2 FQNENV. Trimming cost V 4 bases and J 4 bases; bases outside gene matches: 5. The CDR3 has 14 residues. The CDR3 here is CASSPQQGVTEAFF. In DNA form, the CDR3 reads TGTGCCAGCAGCCCTCAACAGGGGGTCACTGAAGCTTTCTTT.

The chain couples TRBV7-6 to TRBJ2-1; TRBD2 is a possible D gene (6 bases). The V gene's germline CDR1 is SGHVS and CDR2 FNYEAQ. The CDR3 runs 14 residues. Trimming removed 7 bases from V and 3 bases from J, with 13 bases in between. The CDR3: CASMSGLGYNEQFF. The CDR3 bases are TGTGCCAGCATGAGCGGGCTGGGCTACAATGAGCAGTTCTTC.

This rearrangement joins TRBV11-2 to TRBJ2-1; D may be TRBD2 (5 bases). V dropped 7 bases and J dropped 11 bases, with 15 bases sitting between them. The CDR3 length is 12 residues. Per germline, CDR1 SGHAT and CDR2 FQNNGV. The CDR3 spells CASKGGPQQQFF. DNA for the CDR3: TGTGCCAGCAAAGGCGGGCCACAACAGCAGTTCTTC. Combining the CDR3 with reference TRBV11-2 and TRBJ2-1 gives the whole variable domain EAGVAQSPRYKIIEKRQSVAFWCNPISGHATLYWYQQILGQGPKLLIQFQNNGVVDDSQLPKDRFSAERLKGVDSTLKIQPAKLEDSAVYLCASKGGPQQQFFGPGTRLTVL.

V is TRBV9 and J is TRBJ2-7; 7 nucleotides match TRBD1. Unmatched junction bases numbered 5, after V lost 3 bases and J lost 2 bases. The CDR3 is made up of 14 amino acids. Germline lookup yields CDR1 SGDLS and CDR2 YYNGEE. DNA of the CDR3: TGTGCCAGCAGCGCTGGGACAGTTCCCTACGAGCAGTACTTC. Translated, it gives CASSAGTVPYEQYF.

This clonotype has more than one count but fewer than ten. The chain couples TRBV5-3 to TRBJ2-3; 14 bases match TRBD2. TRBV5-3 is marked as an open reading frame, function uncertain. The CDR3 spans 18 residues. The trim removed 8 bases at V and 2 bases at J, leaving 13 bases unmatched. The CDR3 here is CASVGLAGGGGSTDTQYF. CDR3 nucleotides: TGTGCCAGTGTCGGACTAGCGGGGGGTGGGGGCTCCACAGATACGCAGTATTTT.

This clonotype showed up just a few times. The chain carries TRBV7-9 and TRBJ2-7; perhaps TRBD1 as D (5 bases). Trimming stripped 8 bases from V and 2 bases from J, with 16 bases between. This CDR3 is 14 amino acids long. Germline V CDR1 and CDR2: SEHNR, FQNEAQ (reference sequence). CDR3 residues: CASLTAGSTYEQYF. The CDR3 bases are TGTGCCAGCTTGACGGCAGGGTCGACCTACGAGCAGTACTTC.

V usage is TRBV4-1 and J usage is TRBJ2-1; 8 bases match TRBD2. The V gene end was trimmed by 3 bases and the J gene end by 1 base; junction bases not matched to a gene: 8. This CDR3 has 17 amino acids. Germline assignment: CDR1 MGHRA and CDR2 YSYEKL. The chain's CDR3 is CASSHPPLAASYNEQFF. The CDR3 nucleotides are TGCGCCAGCAGCCATCCCCCACTAGCGGCTTCCTACAATGAGCAGTTCTTC.

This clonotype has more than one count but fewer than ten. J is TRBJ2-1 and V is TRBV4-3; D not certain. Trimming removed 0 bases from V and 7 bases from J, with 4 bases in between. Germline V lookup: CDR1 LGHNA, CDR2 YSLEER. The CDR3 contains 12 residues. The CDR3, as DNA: TGCGCCAGCAGCCAAGAGTCGAATGAGCAGTTCTTC. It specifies CASSQESNEQFF.

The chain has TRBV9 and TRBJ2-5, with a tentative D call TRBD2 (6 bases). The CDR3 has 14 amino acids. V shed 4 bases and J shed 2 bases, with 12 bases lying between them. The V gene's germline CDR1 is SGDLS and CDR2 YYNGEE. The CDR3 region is CASSPGGMQETQYF. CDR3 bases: TGTGCCAGCAGCCCCGGGGGTATGCAAGAGACCCAGTACTTC.

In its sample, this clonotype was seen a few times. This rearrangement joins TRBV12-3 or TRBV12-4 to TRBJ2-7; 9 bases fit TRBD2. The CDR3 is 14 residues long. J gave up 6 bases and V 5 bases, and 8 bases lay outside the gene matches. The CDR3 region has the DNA TGTGCCAGCAGTATATCTAGCGGGGTAGGCGAGCAGTACTTC. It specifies CASSISSGVGEQYF.

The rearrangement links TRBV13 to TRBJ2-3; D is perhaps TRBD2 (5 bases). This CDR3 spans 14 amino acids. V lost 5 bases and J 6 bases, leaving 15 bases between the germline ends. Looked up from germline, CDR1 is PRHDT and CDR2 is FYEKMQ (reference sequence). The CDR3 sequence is CASSNGVRRDTQYF. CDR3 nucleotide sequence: TGTGCCAGCAGCAACGGGGTGCGGCGCGATACGCAGTATTTT.

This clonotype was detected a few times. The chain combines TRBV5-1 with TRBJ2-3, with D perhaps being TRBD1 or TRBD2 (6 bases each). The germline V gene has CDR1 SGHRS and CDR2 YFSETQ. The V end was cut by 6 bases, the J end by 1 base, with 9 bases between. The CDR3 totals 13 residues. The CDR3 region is CASKRGGTDTQYF. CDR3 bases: TGCGCCAGCAAGAGGGGGGGCACAGATACGCAGTATTTT.

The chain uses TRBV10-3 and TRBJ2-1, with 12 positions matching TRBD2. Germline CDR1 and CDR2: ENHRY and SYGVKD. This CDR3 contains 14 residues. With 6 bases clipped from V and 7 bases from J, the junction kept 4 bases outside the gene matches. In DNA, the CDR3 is TGTGCCATCAGGGCTAGCGGGGGGGAGAATGAGCAGTTCTTC. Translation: CAIRASGGENEQFF.

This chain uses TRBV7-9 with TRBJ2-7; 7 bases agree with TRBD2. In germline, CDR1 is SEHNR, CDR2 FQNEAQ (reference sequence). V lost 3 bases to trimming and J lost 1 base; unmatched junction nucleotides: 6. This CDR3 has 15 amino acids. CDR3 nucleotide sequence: TGTGCCAGCAGCTTCTCGCGGGGGTCATCCTACGAGCAGTACTTC. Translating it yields CASSFSRGSSYEQYF.

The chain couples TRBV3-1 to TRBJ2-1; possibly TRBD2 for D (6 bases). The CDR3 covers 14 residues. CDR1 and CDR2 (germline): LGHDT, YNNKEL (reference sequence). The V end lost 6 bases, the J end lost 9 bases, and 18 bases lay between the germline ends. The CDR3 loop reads CASRPGLGPSEQFF. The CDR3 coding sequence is TGTGCCAGCAGGCCGGGACTGGGTCCTAGTGAGCAGTTCTTC.